This TCR beta chain was found in a study of low-dose radiotherapy and immunotherapy resistance in tumors. Study details: Patients took 300 mg oral aspirin daily for four cycles from cycle 1 day 1.

As their treatment, donors received nivolumab, ipilimumab, aspirin, low-dose cyclophosphamide and low-dose radiotherapy. Covering alpha and beta chains, TRAV- and TRBV-specific primers were used for the first-strand cDNA. Using a constant-region primer together with a V-primer adapter, TCRs were subjected to 15 to 25 PCR cycles of amplification. TCRdb reanalysed the reads using MiXCR and keeps one entry per CDR3 protein. There are more than 12,000 distinct CDR3 sequences in the sample; 40% to 60% occur only once, and 3.5% to 4.5% lies in the top ten. From germline, CDR1 is MNHEY and CDR2 SVGEGT. The CDR3 is 15 residues long. Trimming left V 2 bases short and J 4 bases short, with 12 bases between.

The chain joins TRBV6-2 or TRBV6-3 to TRBJ2-1; weak D call: TRBD1 (7 bases). The clonotype originates from a human donor with advanced metastatic prostate, ovarian, gallbladder or colorectal cancer (not recorded which). This table probably holds off-target reads from a library built for another chain. In DNA form, the CDR3 reads TGTGCCAGCAGTTACGGCAGGGGGGAGTACAATGAGCAGTTCTTC. Protein sequence: CASSYGRGEYNEQFF.